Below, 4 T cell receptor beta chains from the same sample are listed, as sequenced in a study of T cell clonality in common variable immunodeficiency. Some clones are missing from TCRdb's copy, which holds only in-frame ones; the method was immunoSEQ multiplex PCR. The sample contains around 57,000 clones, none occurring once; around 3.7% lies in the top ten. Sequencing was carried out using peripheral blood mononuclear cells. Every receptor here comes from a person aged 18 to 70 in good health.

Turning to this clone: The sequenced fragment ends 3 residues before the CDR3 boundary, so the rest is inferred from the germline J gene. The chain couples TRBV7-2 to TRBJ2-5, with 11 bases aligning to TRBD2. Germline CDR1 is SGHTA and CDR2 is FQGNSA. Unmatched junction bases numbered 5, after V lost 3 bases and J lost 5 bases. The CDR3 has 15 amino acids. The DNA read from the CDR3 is TGTGCCAGCAGCTTGCAGACTAGCGGGGACGAGACC. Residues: CASSLQTSGDET. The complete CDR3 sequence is CASSLQTSGDETQYF.

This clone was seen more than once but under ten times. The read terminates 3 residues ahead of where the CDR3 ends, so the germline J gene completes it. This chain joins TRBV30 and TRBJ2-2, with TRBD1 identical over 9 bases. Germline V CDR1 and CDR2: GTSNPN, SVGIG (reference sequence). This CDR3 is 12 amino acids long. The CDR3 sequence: CAWGTGYEKLFF. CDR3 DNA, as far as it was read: TGTGCCTGGGGGACAGGGTATGAAAAG.

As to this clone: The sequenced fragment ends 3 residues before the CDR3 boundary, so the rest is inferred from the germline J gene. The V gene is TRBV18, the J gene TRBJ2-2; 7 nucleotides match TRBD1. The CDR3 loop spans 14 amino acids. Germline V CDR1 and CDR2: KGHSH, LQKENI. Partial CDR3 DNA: TGTGCCAGCTCACCTCTCCGACAGGGTGAAAAG. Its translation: CASSPLRQGEK. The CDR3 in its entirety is CASSPLRQGEKLFF.

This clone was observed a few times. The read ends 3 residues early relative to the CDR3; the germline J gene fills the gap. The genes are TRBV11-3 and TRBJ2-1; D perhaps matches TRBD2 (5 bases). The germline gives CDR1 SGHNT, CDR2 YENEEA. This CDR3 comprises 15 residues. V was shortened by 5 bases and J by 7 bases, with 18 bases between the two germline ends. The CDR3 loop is CASSPLALASNEQFF. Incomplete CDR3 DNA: TGTGCCAGCAGCCCTCTAGCTTTAGCGTCGAATGAG.